This TCR beta chain comes out of a study of liver allograft versus peripheral blood T cells. Background on the study: Repertoires of T cell receptors in transplanted livers were compared with recipients' peripheral blood repertoires. Study-wide results and limits: Intragraft T cell receptor repertoires of liver allografts were reportedly distinct from those in peripheral blood.

This clonotype was recorded a few times. Antigen specificity is unknown. Each CDR3 protein is one row after TCRdb ran MiXCR on the reads. The sample has roughly 9,200 distinct CDR3 sequences, approximately 15% seen once. The CDR3 contains 15 residues. Trimming took off 6 bases at V and 0 bases at J, with 12 bases between the two ends. The germline V gene encodes CDR1 SEHNR and CDR2 FQNEAQ (reference sequence). The origin of this receptor is a human patient who had a liver transplant. The T cells may partly be graft donor cells. V is TRBV7-9 and J is TRBJ2-1; the D gene is possibly TRBD1 (6 bases). The CDR3 DNA reads as TGTGCCAGCAGTGGGGGCTCTAGCTCCTACAATGAGCAGTTCTTC. Its translation is CASSGGSSSYNEQFF.